The entry below describes one T cell receptor beta chain. Then a second PCR, running about 6 to 12 cycles, was carried out with a sample-barcoded 5' primer and a J-beta primer mix. A tag from a template-switch adaptor with 12 random nucleotides marked each cDNA molecule. MiXCR, applied by TCRdb to the 5' RACE reads, yields one record per CDR3 protein. The data show 890,000 or so distinct CDR3 sequences, less than 80% seen once. This CDR3 is built from 14 residues. The germline V gene encodes CDR1 LGHNA and CDR2 YSLEER. V gave up 1 base and J gave up 3 bases, with 10 bases separating them. These data are taken from a study of blood T cells in healthy people across ages. The overall study: Using template switching, researchers captured about one barcoded beta molecule for each two T cells.

Sequencing was carried out using blood. The source of this sequence is a man aged 30 to 45 in good health. V usage is TRBV4-3 and J usage is TRBJ2-7; a possible D gene is TRBD2 (6 bases). This chain's CDR3 is CASSQVGGYYEQYF. The CDR3 DNA reads TGCGCCAGCAGCCAAGTAGGAGGGTACTACGAGCAGTACTTC.